This entry lists 2 T cell receptor beta chains sequenced from one sample in a study of regulatory T cells in long-lasting Graves disease. The TCR beta library used iRepertoire HTBI primers with Arm-PCR amplification of CDR3. TCRdb called the multiplex PCR reads again in MiXCR, with one record for every CDR3 protein. The sample shows 300,000 to 350,000 distinct CDR3 sequences, around 19% of them seen only once. Time point: persistent/refractory GD, antithyroid drugs over 5 years with positive TRAb. PBMC RNA served as the TCR library source. The input for sequencing was peripheral blood mononuclear cells (PBMCs), taken when the disease was refractory, from a patient treated with antithyroid drugs. These receptors were collected from a female donor with Graves disease.

This clonotype was seen ten or more times. The V call is TRBV30, the J call TRBJ1-5; D is undetermined. CDR1 GTSNPN and CDR2 SVGIG come from the germline V gene (reference sequence). Trimming took 2 bases from V and 2 from J, leaving 7 bases between them. This CDR3 contains 13 residues. As DNA, the CDR3 is TGTGCCTGGAGTTTGCAGGGCAATCAGCCCCAGCATTTT. Protein sequence: CAWSLQGNQPQHF.

This clonotype was picked up many times. V usage is TRBV7-3 and J usage is TRBJ2-2; D is unclear. Between the trimmed V and J ends, which lost 5 bases and 1 base, there was a span of 5 bases. The CDR3 extends over 13 amino acids. Germline V CDR1 and CDR2: SGHTA, FQGTGA. The CDR3 DNA follows: TGTGCCAGCAGCCCCGGGAACACCGGGGAGCTGTTTTTT. Its protein product is CASSPGNTGELFF.